These 11 T cell receptor beta chains came from one sample sequenced in a study of cytomegalovirus exposure and HLA in healthy donors. This PCR relied on a set of 60 Vbeta primers and 13 Jbeta primers. Repertoires were generated with immunoSEQ multiplex PCR, while TCRdb's copy carries only in-frame clones and drops some. The ten top clones account for over 0.95%, within a sample of 200,000 or so clones. Material: PBMCs. The receptors originated from a girl aged 2 to 10 in good health and CMV-seropositive.

The V call is TRBV4-1, the J call TRBJ1-2, with D tentatively TRBD1 (6 bases). Germline values: CDR1 MGHRA, CDR2 YSYEKL. The CDR3 consists of 15 residues. V lost 4 bases, J lost 2 bases, and 14 bases lay in between. Here the CDR3 reads CASSLTGGRNYGYTF. CDR3 DNA sequence: TGCGCCAGCAGCCTAACGGGGGGCCGCAACTATGGCTACACCTTC.

The chain carries TRBV25-1 and TRBJ1-6; D uncertain. CDR3 length: 14 residues. Germline CDR1 reads MGHDK; CDR2 reads SYGVNS. V was clipped by 6 bases and J by 10 bases, with 16 bases between them. The CDR3 sequence: CASSRPGNGSPLHF. The CDR3 nucleotides are TGTGCCAGCAGCCGGCCCGGGAATGGGTCACCCCTCCACTTT.

V is TRBV2 and J is TRBJ2-4, with D uncertain. Germline V gene lookup returns CDR1 SNHLY and CDR2 FYNNEI. The CDR3 sequence is 12 residues long. V gave up 8 bases and J gave up 0 bases, with 5 bases separating them. The DNA of the CDR3 is TGTGCCAGCGGGCTAGCCAAAAACATTCAGTACTTC. This gives the protein CASGLAKNIQYF.

The chain recombines TRBV20-1 with TRBJ1-2; no definite D call. The V gene lost 5 bases and the J gene lost 7 bases, with 11 bases spanning the gap. This CDR3 comprises 11 residues. From germline, CDR1 is DFQATT and CDR2 SNEGSKA (reference sequence). CDR3 amino acids: CSAWGESGYTF. CDR3 DNA: TGCAGTGCTTGGGGAGAGAGTGGCTACACCTTC.

This chain uses TRBV28 with TRBJ2-7; unclear D gene. Looked up from germline, CDR1 is MDHEN and CDR2 is SYDVKM. There are 14 residues in the CDR3. Trimming took 6 bases from V and 0 from J, leaving 12 bases between them. CDR3 protein: CASRDGSSSYEQYF. CDR3 in DNA: TGTGCCAGCAGAGACGGGTCTAGCTCCTACGAGCAGTACTTC.

Turning to this clone: Additional DNA sequences in this sample encode the identical CDR3. The chain combines TRBV28 with TRBJ2-7; the match to TRBD1 covers 8 bases. The germline CDR1 and CDR2 sequences are MDHEN and SYDVKM. The CDR3 extends over 12 amino acids. J was trimmed by 7 bases and V by 3 bases; bases with no gene match: 2. The CDR3 region is CASSLYRGEQYF. For the CDR3, the DNA is TGTGCCAGCAGTTTGTACAGGGGGGAGCAGTACTTC.

This rearrangement joins TRBV7-9 to TRBJ2-5; D is possibly TRBD2 (6 bases). The DNA end is a closer match to TRBJ2-7, so the J assignment may be wrong. The CDR3 spans 12 residues. Germline lookup yields CDR1 SEHNR and CDR2 FQNEAQ (reference sequence). The CDR3 is CASGRETYEQYF. CDR3 sequence (DNA): TGTGCCAGCGGCCGGGAGACCTACGAGCAGTACTTC.

This chain links TRBV29-1 with TRBJ1-1; 8 positions agree with TRBD1. Per germline, CDR1 SQVTM and CDR2 ANQGSEA. V shed 5 bases and J 4 bases; nucleotides not matched to a gene: 6. The length of the CDR3 is 13 residues. In nucleotides, the CDR3 is TGCAGCGTTACGGACAGGGCGGGCACTGAAGCTTTCTTT. It translates to CSVTDRAGTEAFF.

V and J are TRBV7-2 and TRBJ1-1, with D perhaps matching TRBD1 (6 bases). Germline lookup yields CDR1 SGHTA and CDR2 FQGNSA. V lost 5 bases, J lost 1 base, and 14 bases lay in between. The CDR3 is 15 amino acids. CDR3 DNA sequence: TGTGCCAGCAGCCCCCTCCAACAGGGGAACACTGAAGCTTTCTTT. Protein sequence: CASSPLQQGNTEAFF.

The chain links TRBV28 to TRBJ1-4; D unclear. Trimming stripped 6 bases from V and 5 bases from J, with 13 bases between. CDR1 and CDR2 from the germline V gene are MDHEN and SYDVKM. The CDR3 has 14 residues. DNA of the CDR3: TGTGCCAGCAGCCCGTATGAGGTCAATGAAAAACTGTTTTTT. Its protein product is CASSPYEVNEKLFF.

The chain combines TRBV27 with TRBJ1-2; the D is unclear. The CDR3 totals 14 residues. Germline CDR1 and CDR2: MNHEY and SMNVEV (reference sequence). Trimming cost V 7 bases and J 2 bases, with 14 bases left between them. CDR3 coding DNA: TGTGCCAGCACGAAGGGAGGACGGAACTATGGCTACACCTTC. Protein product: CASTKGGRNYGYTF.